This T cell receptor beta chain emerged from a study of cytomegalovirus exposure and HLA in healthy donors. Trimming took 6 bases from V and 6 from J; bases not matched to a gene: 10. The CDR3 has 14 amino acids. CDR1 and CDR2 (germline): MRHNA, SNTAGT. PCR amplification relied on 60 Vbeta primers (plus 13 Jbeta primers). Assay used: immunoSEQ multiplex PCR; TCRdb lists only in-frame clones, some missing. In the table there are some 110,000 clones, about four fifths of which are singletons. The rearrangement links TRBV6-4 to TRBJ1-1, with TRBD1 matching over 7 bases. The receptor was isolated from a woman under 30 in good health and CMV-seropositive. Sequencing was done on a sample of PBMCs. The CDR3 bases are TGTGCCAGCAGGAATTTCAGGGGGAGTTCTGAAGCTTTCTTT. As protein: CASRNFRGSSEAFF.